This TCR beta chain comes out of a study of response to subunit inactivated influenza vaccine (dated by TCRdb to the late 2010s). Notes on the research overall: Deep quantitative profiling of the T cell receptor repertoire was used in the study to follow responses to a trivalent subunit inactivated influenza vaccine. The research as a whole found: The authors proposed that each seasonal influenza vaccination may bring in only a limited number of new T cells.

V sheds 0 bases and J sheds 2 bases, leaving 6 bases between their ends. Counted from cysteine to phenylalanine, this CDR3 has 14 amino acids. Just the 42-base CDR3 DNA is kept, in frame starting at base 1. This clonotype was detected a few times. Its antigen remains unidentified. The input lacks base qualities; no much larger clone sits a single base away. Library generation was performed with RT-PCR. Sequencing used an Illumina HiSeq 2500. The public sequencing data were trimmed at Q25 with fastp and processed into clonotypes with MiXCR by TCRdb, which kept only in-frame beta chains. Identical CDR3 proteins give one entry, which carries the most common genes and DNA. This sample comprises 650,000 to 800,000 distinct CDR3 sequences, about 18% of them detected only once. The ten largest clones capture about 11% of the sample.

This TCR was recovered from a man over 45 who received an inactivated influenza vaccine. Donor details come from another sample of the same person, matched by shared clones. The rearrangement joined TRBV12-3 or TRBV12-4 to TRBJ2-3, with the D gene too uncertain to name. The sequenced sample was PBMCs from blood, obtained more than 4 days after vaccination. Here is the DNA: TGTGCCAGCAGTTTAGCGGCAGTCACAGATACGCAGTATTTT. This sequence encodes CASSLAAVTDTQYF.